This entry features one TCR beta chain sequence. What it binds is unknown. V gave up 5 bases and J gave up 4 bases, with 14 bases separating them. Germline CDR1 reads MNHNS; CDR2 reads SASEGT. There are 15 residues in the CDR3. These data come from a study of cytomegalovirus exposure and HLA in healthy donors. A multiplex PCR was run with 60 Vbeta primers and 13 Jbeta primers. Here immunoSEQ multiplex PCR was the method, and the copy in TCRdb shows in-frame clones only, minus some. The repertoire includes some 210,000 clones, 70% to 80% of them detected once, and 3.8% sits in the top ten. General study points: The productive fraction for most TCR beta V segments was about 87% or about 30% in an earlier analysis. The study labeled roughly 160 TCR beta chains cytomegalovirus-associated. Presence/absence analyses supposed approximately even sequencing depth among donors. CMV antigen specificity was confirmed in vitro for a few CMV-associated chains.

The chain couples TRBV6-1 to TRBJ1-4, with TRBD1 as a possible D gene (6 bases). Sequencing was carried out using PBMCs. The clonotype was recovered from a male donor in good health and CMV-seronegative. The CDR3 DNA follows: TGTGCCAGCAGTTCCCTCCGGGACATTAATGAAAAACTGTTTTTT. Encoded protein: CASSSLRDINEKLFF.